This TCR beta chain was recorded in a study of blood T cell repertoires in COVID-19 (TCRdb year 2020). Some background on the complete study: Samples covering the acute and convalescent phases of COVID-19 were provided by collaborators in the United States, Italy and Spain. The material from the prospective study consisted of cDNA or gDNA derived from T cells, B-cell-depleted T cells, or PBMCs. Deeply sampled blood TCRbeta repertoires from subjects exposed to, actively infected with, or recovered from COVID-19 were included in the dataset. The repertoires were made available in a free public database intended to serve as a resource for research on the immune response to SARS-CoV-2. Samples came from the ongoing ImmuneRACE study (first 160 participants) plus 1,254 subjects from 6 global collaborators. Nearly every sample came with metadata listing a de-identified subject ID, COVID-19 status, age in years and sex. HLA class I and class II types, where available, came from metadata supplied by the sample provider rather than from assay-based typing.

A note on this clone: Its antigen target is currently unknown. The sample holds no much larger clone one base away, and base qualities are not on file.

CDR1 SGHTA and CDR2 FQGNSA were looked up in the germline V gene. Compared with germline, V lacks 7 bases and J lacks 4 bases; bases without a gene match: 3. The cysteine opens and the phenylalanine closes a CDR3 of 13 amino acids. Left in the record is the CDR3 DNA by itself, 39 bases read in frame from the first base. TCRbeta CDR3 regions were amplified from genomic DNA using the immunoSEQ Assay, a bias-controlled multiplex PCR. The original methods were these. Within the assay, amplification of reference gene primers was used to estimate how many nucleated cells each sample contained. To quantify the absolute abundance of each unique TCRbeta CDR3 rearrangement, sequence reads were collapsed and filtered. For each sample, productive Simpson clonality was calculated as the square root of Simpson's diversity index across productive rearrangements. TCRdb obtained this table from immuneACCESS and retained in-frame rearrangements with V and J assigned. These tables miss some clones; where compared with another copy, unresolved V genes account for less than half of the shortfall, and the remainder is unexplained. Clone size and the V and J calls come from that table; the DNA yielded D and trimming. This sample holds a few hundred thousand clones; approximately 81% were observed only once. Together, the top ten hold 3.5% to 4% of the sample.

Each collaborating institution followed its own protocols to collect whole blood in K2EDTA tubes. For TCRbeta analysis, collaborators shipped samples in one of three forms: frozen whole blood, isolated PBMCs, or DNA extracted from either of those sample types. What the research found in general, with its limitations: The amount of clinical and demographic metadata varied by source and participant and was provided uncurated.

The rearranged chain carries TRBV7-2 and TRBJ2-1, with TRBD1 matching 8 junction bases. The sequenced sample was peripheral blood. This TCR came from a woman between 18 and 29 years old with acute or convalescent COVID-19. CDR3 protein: CASKRQGYNEQFF. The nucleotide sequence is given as TGTGCCAGCAAGAGACAGGGGTACAATGAGCAGTTCTTC.